This T cell receptor (beta chain) was sequenced for a study of shared clonotypes between healthy human individuals. Whole-study context: Per donor, CD8 memory used one plate, CD8 naive used two, CD4 memory used three and CD4 naive used three.

Generated by immunoSEQ multiplex PCR, the TCRdb table keeps only in-frame clones and is missing some. The sample has about 2.5 million clones; around 92% are singletons. V shed 5 bases and J shed 4 bases, with 12 bases lying between them. CDR3 size: 13 residues. Germline assignment: CDR1 LNHDA and CDR2 SQIVND (reference sequence). With regard to this clone: Antigen unknown.

All the donors were Caucasian adults who lived in Nashville, Tennessee. CD45RA+ naive and CD45RA-negative memory subsets were separated from CD4+ cells. Findings and caveats of the study: The four-donor shared clonotypes exceeded non-shared clonotypes in generation probability, with non-shared ones scoring lower.

The TCR comes from a man aged 18 to 29 in good health. Some clones in this sample may be carry-over from other donors' samples. The genes are TRBV19 and TRBJ2-7; D perhaps matches TRBD1 (5 bases). The specimen was naive CD4+ T cells from PBMCs. Subset specified: CD45RA+ positively selected. CDR3 coding DNA: TGTGCCAGTAGTCAGGGTCCTCGATACGAGCAGTACTTC. Its protein is CASSQGPRYEQYF.